Detailed here is one T cell receptor beta chain. Its antigen is not known. CDR1 KGHSH and CDR2 LQKENI come from the germline V gene. Trimming pared 1 base from V and 1 base from J, leaving 4 bases between. CDR3 size: 13 residues. These data belong to a study of T cell responses to AZD1222 COVID-19 vaccine. Study context: Some second doses came at about 4 weeks and others at about 12 weeks; these were pooled. Points from the study as a whole: Repertoire collection took place solely once the T cell response had peaked.

The table came from immunoSEQ multiplex PCR; TCRdb's copy has only in-frame clones and leaves some out. Of 55,000 to 65,000 clones listed, approximately 88% are singletons. The starting material was peripheral blood, obtained on day 0 of AZD1222 vaccination. This sequence was found in an adult in good health. The chain has TRBV18 and TRBJ2-5; D gene uncertain. The CDR3 nucleotides read TGTGCCAGCTCACCACGGCCCCAAGAGACCCAGTACTTC. The encoded protein is CASSPRPQETQYF. The full variable domain, completed using reference TRBV18 and TRBJ2-5, is NAGVMQNPRHLVRRRGQEARLRCSPMKGHSHVYWYRQLPEEGLKFMVYLQKENIIDESGMPKERFSAEFPKEGPSILRIQQVVRGDSAAYFCASSPRPQETQYFGPGTRLLVL.